This is a list of T cell receptor beta chains from one sample in a study of blood T cell repertoires in COVID-19. Sequencing used immunoSEQ multiplex PCR; TCRdb keeps in-frame clones, though not all of them. The sample has 110,000 or so clones; more than 75% are singletons. Material: peripheral blood. Receptors were obtained from a man aged 60-69 years with acute or convalescent COVID-19. Each CDR3 is given with its conserved first and last residue. D genes are given only for firm matches. Part of the rows lack a size; the others show once, few, many or a class for expanded clones.

D gene: TRBD1; J gene: TRBJ1-5; V gene: TRBV19; clone size: NA; CDR3 protein: CASTPGQGGNQPQHF; CDR3 DNA: TGTGCCAGTACCCCGGGACAGGGAGGCAATCAGCCCCAGCATTTT
D gene: TRBD1; J gene: TRBJ1-6; V gene: TRBV6-1; clone size: NA; CDR3 protein: CASSDQGAAYNSPLHF; CDR3 DNA: TGTGCCAGCAGTGATCAGGGGGCTGCCTATAATTCACCCCTCCACTTT
D gene: NA; J gene: TRBJ2-7; V gene: TRBV6-2/TRBV6-3; clone size: NA; CDR3 protein: CASSYGQVGSYEQYF; CDR3 DNA: TGTGCCAGCAGTTACGGGCAGGTCGGCTCCTACGAGCAGTACTTC
D gene: NA; J gene: TRBJ1-6; V gene: TRBV2; clone size: NA; CDR3 protein: CASSVGVNSPLHF; CDR3 DNA: TGTGCCAGCAGTGTAGGGGTTAATTCACCCCTCCACTTT
D gene: TRBD1; J gene: TRBJ1-5; V gene: TRBV7-6; clone size: NA; CDR3 protein: CASSLDRGQPQHF; CDR3 DNA: TGTGCCAGCAGCTTAGACAGGGGGCAGCCCCAGCATTTT
D gene: TRBD1; J gene: TRBJ2-7; V gene: TRBV5-6; clone size: NA; CDR3 protein: CASTPWDRGNYEQYF; CDR3 DNA: TGTGCCAGCACCCCATGGGACAGGGGTAACTACGAGCAGTACTTC
D gene: NA; J gene: TRBJ2-2; V gene: TRBV4-2; clone size: many; CDR3 protein: CASSQRVTDAPGELFF; CDR3 DNA: TGTGCCAGCAGCCAACGTGTAACAGACGCCCCCGGGGAGCTGTTTTTT
D gene: TRBD2; J gene: TRBJ2-4; V gene: TRBV11-2; clone size: NA; CDR3 protein: CASSLNRLAGIQYF; CDR3 DNA: TGTGCCAGCAGCTTGAATAGGCTAGCGGGTATTCAGTACTTC
D gene: TRBD2; J gene: TRBJ2-1; V gene: TRBV27; clone size: NA; CDR3 protein: CASTAGGLGNEQFF; CDR3 DNA: TGTGCCAGCACGGCGGGAGGCCTGGGGAATGAGCAGTTCTTC
D gene: TRBD2; J gene: TRBJ2-1; V gene: TRBV27; clone size: NA; CDR3 protein: CASSLKRGSYNEQFF; CDR3 DNA: TGTGCCAGCAGTTTGAAGCGGGGCTCCTACAATGAGCAGTTCTTC
D gene: TRBD1; J gene: TRBJ1-1; V gene: TRBV6-2/TRBV6-3; clone size: NA; CDR3 protein: CASSWRTGKNTEAFF; CDR3 DNA: TGTGCCAGCAGTTGGAGGACAGGGAAGAACACTGAAGCTTTCTTT
D gene: NA; J gene: TRBJ2-2; V gene: TRBV7-3; clone size: NA; CDR3 protein: CASSLRRLDDTGELFF; CDR3 DNA: TGTGCCAGCAGCTTAAGGCGGCTAGATGACACCGGGGAGCTGTTTTTT
D gene: NA; J gene: TRBJ1-2; V gene: TRBV6-2/TRBV6-3; clone size: NA; CDR3 protein: CASSGGWRGYGYTF; CDR3 DNA: TGTGCCAGCAGCGGAGGCTGGCGAGGCTATGGCTACACCTTC
D gene: NA; J gene: TRBJ1-4; V gene: TRBV28; clone size: NA; CDR3 protein: CASSLADEKLFF; CDR3 DNA: TGTGCCAGCAGTTTGGCCGATGAAAAACTGTTTTTT
D gene: NA; J gene: TRBJ1-2; V gene: TRBV7-2; clone size: NA; CDR3 protein: CASSLGPRDRGYTF; CDR3 DNA: TGTGCCAGCAGCTTAGGTCCCAGGGATCGTGGCTACACCTTC
D gene: NA; J gene: TRBJ1-2; V gene: TRBV27; clone size: once; CDR3 protein: CASRLRPTPGPNFYGYTF; CDR3 DNA: TGTGCCAGCAGATTACGTCCCACTCCGGGTCCCAACTTCTATGGCTACACCTTC
D gene: NA; J gene: TRBJ1-1; V gene: TRBV12-3/TRBV12-4; clone size: NA; CDR3 protein: CASSGGNLAFF; CDR3 DNA: TGTGCCAGCAGTGGGGGGAATTTAGCTTTCTTT
D gene: NA; J gene: TRBJ1-5; V gene: TRBV2; clone size: few; CDR3 protein: CASSEGRTVNSNQPQHF; CDR3 DNA: TGTGCCAGCAGTGAAGGAAGGACAGTTAATAGCAATCAGCCCCAGCATTTT
D gene: NA; J gene: TRBJ2-7; V gene: TRBV13; clone size: NA; CDR3 protein: CASRSDGGAYEQYF; CDR3 DNA: TGTGCCAGCAGGTCAGATGGAGGGGCCTACGAGCAGTACTTC
D gene: TRBD2; J gene: TRBJ2-7; V gene: TRBV4-2; clone size: NA; CDR3 protein: CASSQDVGLAGGSYEQYF; CDR3 DNA: TGTGCCAGCAGCCAAGATGTTGGTCTGGCGGGAGGGTCCTACGAGCAGTACTTC
D gene: NA; J gene: TRBJ2-5; V gene: TRBV14; clone size: NA; CDR3 protein: CASSQGGQETQYF; CDR3 DNA: TGTGCCAGCAGCCAGGGGGGACAAGAGACCCAGTACTTC
D gene: TRBD2; J gene: TRBJ2-1; V gene: TRBV11-2; clone size: once; CDR3 protein: CASSLAAGVMNEQFF; CDR3 DNA: TGTGCCAGCAGCTTAGCAGCGGGAGTAATGAATGAGCAGTTCTTC
D gene: TRBD2; J gene: TRBJ2-3; V gene: TRBV28; clone size: NA; CDR3 protein: CAGGKSPGTSGASTDTQYF; CDR3 DNA: TGTGCCGGGGGGAAATCTCCCGGGACTAGCGGGGCTAGCACAGATACGCAGTATTTT
D gene: NA; J gene: TRBJ1-5; V gene: TRBV6-6; clone size: NA; CDR3 protein: CASSIGSDQPQHF; CDR3 DNA: TGTGCCAGCAGTATCGGGAGCGATCAGCCCCAGCATTTT
D gene: TRBD2; J gene: TRBJ2-3; V gene: TRBV5-6; clone size: NA; CDR3 protein: CASSALAGGQGNTQYF; CDR3 DNA: TGTGCCAGCAGCGCTTTAGCGGGAGGGCAGGGAAATACGCAGTATTTT
D gene: NA; J gene: TRBJ2-1; V gene: TRBV21-1; clone size: NA; CDR3 protein: CPSLFGGEQFF; CDR3 DNA: TGCCCCTCGTTGTTCGGGGGGGAGCAGTTCTTC
D gene: TRBD2; J gene: TRBJ2-1; V gene: TRBV19; clone size: NA; CDR3 protein: CASSKGTVAGRNEQFF; CDR3 DNA: TGTGCCAGTAGTAAGGGGACGGTAGCGGGACGTAATGAGCAGTTCTTC
D gene: NA; J gene: TRBJ2-7; V gene: TRBV27; clone size: NA; CDR3 protein: CASSPSPQGYEQYF; CDR3 DNA: TGTGCCAGCAGTCCATCTCCCCAGGGTTACGAGCAGTACTTC
D gene: TRBD2; J gene: TRBJ2-7; V gene: TRBV6-2/TRBV6-3; clone size: NA; CDR3 protein: CASSYSPSGSSDYEQYF; CDR3 DNA: TGTGCCAGCAGTTACTCACCTAGCGGGAGTTCCGACTACGAGCAGTACTTC
D gene: TRBD1; J gene: TRBJ1-2; V gene: TRBV4-3; clone size: NA; CDR3 protein: CASSQFGQGRDGYTF; CDR3 DNA: TGCGCCAGCAGCCAGTTCGGACAGGGGAGGGATGGCTACACCTTC
D gene: TRBD2; J gene: TRBJ2-3; V gene: TRBV29-1; clone size: NA; CDR3 protein: CSVVLVAGVADTQYF; CDR3 DNA: TGCAGCGTTGTATTAGTGGCGGGAGTGGCAGATACGCAGTATTTT
D gene: TRBD1; J gene: TRBJ2-5; V gene: TRBV29-1; clone size: NA; CDR3 protein: CSGDRVGETQYF; CDR3 DNA: TGCAGCGGAGACAGGGTGGGAGAGACCCAGTACTTC
D gene: NA; J gene: TRBJ1-2; V gene: TRBV7-3; clone size: NA; CDR3 protein: CASSFGNGYTF; CDR3 DNA: TGTGCCAGCAGCTTCGGGAATGGCTACACCTTC
D gene: TRBD2; J gene: TRBJ2-2; V gene: TRBV6-6; clone size: NA; CDR3 protein: CASSTSGSGTGELFF; CDR3 DNA: TGTGCCAGCAGTACCAGCGGGAGTGGGACCGGGGAGCTGTTTTTT
D gene: NA; J gene: TRBJ1-5; V gene: TRBV19; clone size: few; CDR3 protein: CASSKVAGISNQPQHF; CDR3 DNA: TGTGCCAGTAGTAAAGTGGCGGGGATCAGCAATCAGCCCCAGCATTTT
D gene: NA; J gene: TRBJ1-5; V gene: TRBV27; clone size: once; CDR3 protein: CASSRTQLNQPQHF; CDR3 DNA: TGTGCCAGCAGCCGGACACAGCTTAATCAGCCCCAGCATTTT
D gene: NA; J gene: TRBJ1-1; V gene: TRBV2; clone size: few; CDR3 protein: CASSVPGSVDTEAFF; CDR3 DNA: TGTGCCAGCAGTGTCCCAGGATCGGTGGACACTGAAGCTTTCTTT
D gene: NA; J gene: TRBJ1-1; V gene: TRBV19; clone size: few; CDR3 protein: CASNLNQGTTEAFF; CDR3 DNA: TGTGCCAGTAACCTCAATCAGGGGACGACCGAAGCTTTCTTT
D gene: TRBD1; J gene: TRBJ2-1; V gene: TRBV12-3/TRBV12-4; clone size: NA; CDR3 protein: CASSQQGDEQFF; CDR3 DNA: TGTGCCAGCAGCCAACAGGGGGATGAGCAGTTCTTC
D gene: NA; J gene: TRBJ2-4; V gene: TRBV21-1; clone size: NA; CDR3 protein: CASSKSTGGKNIQYF; CDR3 DNA: TGTGCCAGCAGCAAATCTACTGGCGGGAAAAACATTCAGTACTTC
D gene: TRBD2; J gene: TRBJ2-1; V gene: TRBV11-3; clone size: NA; CDR3 protein: CASSLGVGGSFNEQFF; CDR3 DNA: TGTGCCAGCAGCTTAGGGGTGGGAGGGTCCTTTAATGAGCAGTTCTTC
D gene: TRBD1; J gene: TRBJ1-4; V gene: TRBV27; clone size: NA; CDR3 protein: CASSSMAGTGMFF; CDR3 DNA: TGTGCCAGCAGTTCCATGGCCGGGACAGGGATGTTTTTT
D gene: NA; J gene: TRBJ1-3; V gene: TRBV30; clone size: NA; CDR3 protein: CAWSASGGNTIYF; CDR3 DNA: TGTGCCTGGAGTGCTTCAGGGGGAAACACCATATATTTT
D gene: NA; J gene: TRBJ2-7; V gene: TRBV19; clone size: NA; CDR3 protein: CASSVRVKDEQYF; CDR3 DNA: TGTGCCAGTAGTGTACGGGTAAAGGACGAGCAGTACTTC
D gene: TRBD1; J gene: TRBJ2-7; V gene: TRBV9; clone size: NA; CDR3 protein: CASSVAPGGGEQYF; CDR3 DNA: TGTGCCAGCAGCGTAGCCCCAGGGGGCGGCGAGCAGTACTTC
D gene: NA; J gene: TRBJ1-2; V gene: TRBV4-1; clone size: NA; CDR3 protein: CASSQEALNYGYTF; CDR3 DNA: TGCGCCAGCAGCCAAGAGGCTCTGAACTATGGCTACACCTTC
D gene: TRBD2; J gene: TRBJ2-3; V gene: TRBV5-4; clone size: NA; CDR3 protein: CASSLLREASTDTQYF; CDR3 DNA: TGTGCCAGCAGCTTGTTGCGGGAGGCATCCACAGATACGCAGTATTTT
D gene: TRBD2; J gene: TRBJ2-7; V gene: TRBV5-4; clone size: NA; CDR3 protein: CASSLARASGRADEQYF; CDR3 DNA: TGTGCCAGCAGCTTGGCCAGGGCTAGCGGGAGGGCCGACGAGCAGTACTTC
D gene: TRBD1; J gene: TRBJ2-7; V gene: TRBV15; clone size: few; CDR3 protein: CATSRVAGQGGGEQYF; CDR3 DNA: TGTGCCACCAGCAGAGTTGCGGGACAGGGAGGAGGCGAGCAGTACTTC
D gene: TRBD2; J gene: TRBJ2-2; V gene: TRBV19; clone size: once; CDR3 protein: CASSPGTSGTGELFF; CDR3 DNA: TGTGCCAGTAGCCCCGGGACTAGCGGCACCGGGGAGCTGTTTTTT
D gene: TRBD2; J gene: TRBJ2-7; V gene: TRBV24-1; clone size: few; CDR3 protein: CATSDRSGRADEQYF; CDR3 DNA: TGTGCCACCAGTGACCGCAGCGGGAGGGCCGACGAGCAGTACTTC
D gene: TRBD1; J gene: TRBJ2-7; V gene: TRBV27; clone size: NA; CDR3 protein: CASNKGQGAIEQYF; CDR3 DNA: TGTGCCAGCAATAAGGGTCAGGGGGCCATCGAGCAGTACTTC
D gene: NA; J gene: TRBJ2-1; V gene: TRBV5-5; clone size: NA; CDR3 protein: CATTQVPSSYNEQFF; CDR3 DNA: TGTGCCACCACACAGGTCCCCAGCTCCTACAATGAGCAGTTCTTC
D gene: TRBD2; J gene: TRBJ2-5; V gene: TRBV19; clone size: once; CDR3 protein: CASSIGGGSLETQYF; CDR3 DNA: TGTGCCAGTAGTATAGGTGGCGGGAGTCTCGAGACCCAGTACTTC
D gene: NA; J gene: TRBJ1-1; V gene: TRBV18; clone size: NA; CDR3 protein: CASSLGGSDTEAFF; CDR3 DNA: TGTGCCAGCTCGCTGGGGGGTTCGGACACTGAAGCTTTCTTT
D gene: TRBD1; J gene: TRBJ1-2; V gene: TRBV28; clone size: NA; CDR3 protein: CAILTGTGLDGYTF; CDR3 DNA: TGTGCCATCCTCACCGGGACAGGGTTAGATGGCTACACCTTC
D gene: NA; J gene: TRBJ2-1; V gene: TRBV28; clone size: few; CDR3 protein: CASSLSRTSSYNEQFF; CDR3 DNA: TGTGCCAGCAGTTTAAGTAGGACTTCCTCCTACAATGAGCAGTTCTTC